The T cell receptor beta chain under discussion was sequenced for a study of blood T cell repertoires in COVID-19. Overall study context: T cells, B-cell-depleted T cells, or PBMCs supplied cDNA or gDNA.

Libraries were prepared by immunoSEQ multiplex PCR; TCRdb keeps only in-frame clonotypes and omits some of them. The table has some 73,000 clones, 80% to 85% seen once. CDR1 is MGHRA and CDR2 is YSYEKL in the germline V gene. This CDR3 contains 14 residues. Trimming removed 1 base from V and 2 bases from J, with 8 bases in between. V gene TRBV4-1 combines with J gene TRBJ1-2; D gene unclear. The sequenced material came from peripheral blood. The clonotype originates from a human donor in a cohort sampled during active COVID-19. The CDR3 nucleotides read TGCGCCAGCAGCCAAGGGGCCACGAACTATGGCTACACCTTC. Amino acid sequence: CASSQGATNYGYTF.